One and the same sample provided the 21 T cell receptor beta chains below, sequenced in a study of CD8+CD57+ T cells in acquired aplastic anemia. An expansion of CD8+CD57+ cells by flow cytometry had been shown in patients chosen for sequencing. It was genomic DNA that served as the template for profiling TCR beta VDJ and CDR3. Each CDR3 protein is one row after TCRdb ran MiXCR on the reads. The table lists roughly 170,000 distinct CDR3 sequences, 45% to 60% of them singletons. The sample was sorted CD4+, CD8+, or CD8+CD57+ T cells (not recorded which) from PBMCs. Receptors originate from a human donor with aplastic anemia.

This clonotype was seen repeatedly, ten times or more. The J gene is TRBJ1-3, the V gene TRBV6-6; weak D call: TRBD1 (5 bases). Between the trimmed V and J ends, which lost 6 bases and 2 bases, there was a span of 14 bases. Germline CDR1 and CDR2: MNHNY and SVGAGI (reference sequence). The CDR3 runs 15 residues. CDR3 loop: CASRDSWGTGNTIYF. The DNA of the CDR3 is TGTGCCAGCAGAGACAGCTGGGGCACTGGAAACACCATATATTTT.

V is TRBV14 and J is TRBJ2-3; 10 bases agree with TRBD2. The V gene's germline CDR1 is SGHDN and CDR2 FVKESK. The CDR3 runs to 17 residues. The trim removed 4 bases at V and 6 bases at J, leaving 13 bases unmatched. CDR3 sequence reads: CASSLGRSGGAEDTQYF. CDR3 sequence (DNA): TGTGCCAGCAGCCTCGGGAGGAGCGGGGGGGCTGAGGATACGCAGTATTTT.

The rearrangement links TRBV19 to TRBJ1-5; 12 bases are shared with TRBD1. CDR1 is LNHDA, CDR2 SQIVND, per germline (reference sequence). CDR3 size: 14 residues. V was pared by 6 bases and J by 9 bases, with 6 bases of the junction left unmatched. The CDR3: CASRPGQGARPQHF. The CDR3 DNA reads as TGTGCCAGTAGACCGGGACAGGGGGCTCGGCCCCAGCATTTT.

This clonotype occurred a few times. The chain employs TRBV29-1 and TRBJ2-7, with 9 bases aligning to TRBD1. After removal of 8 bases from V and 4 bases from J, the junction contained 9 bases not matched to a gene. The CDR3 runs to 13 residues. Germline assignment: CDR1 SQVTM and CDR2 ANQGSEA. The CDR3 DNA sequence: TGCAGCCCCCTCCGGGACAGGGAATACGAGCAGTACTTC. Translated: CSPLRDREYEQYF.

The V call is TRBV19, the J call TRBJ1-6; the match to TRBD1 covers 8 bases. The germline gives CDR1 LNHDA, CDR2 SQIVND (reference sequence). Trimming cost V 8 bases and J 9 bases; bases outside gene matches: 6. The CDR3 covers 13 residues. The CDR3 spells CASVGQGGSPLHF. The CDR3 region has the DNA TGTGCCAGTGTTGGACAGGGCGGTTCACCCCTCCACTTT.

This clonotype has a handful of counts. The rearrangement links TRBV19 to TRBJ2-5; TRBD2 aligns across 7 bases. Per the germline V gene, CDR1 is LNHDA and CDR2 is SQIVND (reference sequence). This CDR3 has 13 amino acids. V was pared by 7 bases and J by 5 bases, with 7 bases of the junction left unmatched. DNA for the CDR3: TGTGCCAGTAATCGTCGGCGGGAGGAGACCCAGTACTTC. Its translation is CASNRRREETQYF.

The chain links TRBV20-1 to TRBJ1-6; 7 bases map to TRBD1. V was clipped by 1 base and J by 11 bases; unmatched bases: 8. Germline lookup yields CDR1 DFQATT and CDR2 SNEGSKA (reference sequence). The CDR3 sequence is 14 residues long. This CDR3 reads CSARVGTAYTPLHF. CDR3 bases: TGCAGTGCTAGAGTCGGGACAGCTTATACACCCCTCCACTTT.

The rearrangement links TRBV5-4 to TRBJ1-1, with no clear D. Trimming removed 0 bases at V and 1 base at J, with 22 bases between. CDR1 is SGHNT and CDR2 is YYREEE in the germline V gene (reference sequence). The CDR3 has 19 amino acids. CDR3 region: CASSLDSRALRASNTEAFF. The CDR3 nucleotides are TGTGCCAGCAGCTTGGATAGTCGTGCCCTCCGGGCGTCGAACACTGAAGCTTTCTTT. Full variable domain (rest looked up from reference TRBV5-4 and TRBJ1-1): ETGVTQSPTHLIKTRGQQVTLRCSSQSGHNTVSWYQQALGQGPQFIFQYYREEENGRGNFPPRFSGLQFPNYSSELNVNALELDDSALYLCASSLDSRALRASNTEAFFGQGTRLTVV.

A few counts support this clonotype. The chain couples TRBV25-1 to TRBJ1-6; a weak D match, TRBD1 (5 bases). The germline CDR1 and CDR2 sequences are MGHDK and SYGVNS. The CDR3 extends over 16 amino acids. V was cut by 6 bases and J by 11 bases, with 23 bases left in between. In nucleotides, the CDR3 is TGTGCCAGCAGCACCACTAGCGGAGGGGTCTGGGCACCCCTCCACTTT. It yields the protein CASSTTSGGVWAPLHF.

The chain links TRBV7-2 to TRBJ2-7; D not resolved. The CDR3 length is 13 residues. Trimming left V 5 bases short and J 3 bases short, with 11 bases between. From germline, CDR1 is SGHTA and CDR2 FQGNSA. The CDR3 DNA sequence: TGTGCCAGCAGCCCTTTTCCGAACTACGAGCAGTACTTC. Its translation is CASSPFPNYEQYF.

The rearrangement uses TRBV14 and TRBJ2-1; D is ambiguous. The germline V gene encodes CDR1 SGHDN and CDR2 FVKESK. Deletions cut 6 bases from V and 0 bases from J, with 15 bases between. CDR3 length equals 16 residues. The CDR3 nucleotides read TGTGCCAGCAGACCTACCGGGTCCATCTCCTACAATGAGCAGTTCTTC. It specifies CASRPTGSISYNEQFF.

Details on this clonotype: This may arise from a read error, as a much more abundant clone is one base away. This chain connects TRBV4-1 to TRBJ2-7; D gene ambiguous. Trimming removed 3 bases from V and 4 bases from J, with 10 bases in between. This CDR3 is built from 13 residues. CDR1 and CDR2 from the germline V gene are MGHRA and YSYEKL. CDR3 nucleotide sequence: TGCGCCAGCAGCCAGGCGGAAATTTACGAGCAGTACTTC. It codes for CASSQAEIYEQYF.

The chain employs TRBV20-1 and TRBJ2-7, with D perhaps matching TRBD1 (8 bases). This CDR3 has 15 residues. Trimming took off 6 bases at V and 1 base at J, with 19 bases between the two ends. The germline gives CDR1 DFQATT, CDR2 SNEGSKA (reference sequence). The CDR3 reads CSAPRGRGGSYEQYF. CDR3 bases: TGCAGTGCCCCCAGGGGGCGGGGAGGGTCCTACGAGCAGTACTTC.

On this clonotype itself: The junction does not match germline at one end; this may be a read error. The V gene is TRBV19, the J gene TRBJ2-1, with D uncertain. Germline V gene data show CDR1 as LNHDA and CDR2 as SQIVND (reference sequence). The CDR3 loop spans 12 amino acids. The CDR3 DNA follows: TGTGCCAGTAGCTACAGCTACAATGAGAAGTTCTTC. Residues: CASSYSYNEKFF.

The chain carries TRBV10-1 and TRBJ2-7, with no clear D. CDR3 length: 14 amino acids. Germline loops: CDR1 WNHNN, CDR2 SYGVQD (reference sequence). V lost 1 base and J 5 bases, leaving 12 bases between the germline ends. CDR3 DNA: TGCGCCAGCAGTGAGTTAAGGCCCGTCGACGAGCAGTACTTC. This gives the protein CASSELRPVDEQYF.

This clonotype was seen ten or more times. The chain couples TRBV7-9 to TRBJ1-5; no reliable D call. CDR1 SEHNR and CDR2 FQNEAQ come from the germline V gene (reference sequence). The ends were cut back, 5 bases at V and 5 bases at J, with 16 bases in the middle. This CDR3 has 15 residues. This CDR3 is CASSPGPRLDQPQHF. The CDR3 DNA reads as TGTGCCAGCAGCCCAGGCCCCCGCCTCGATCAGCCCCAGCATTTT.

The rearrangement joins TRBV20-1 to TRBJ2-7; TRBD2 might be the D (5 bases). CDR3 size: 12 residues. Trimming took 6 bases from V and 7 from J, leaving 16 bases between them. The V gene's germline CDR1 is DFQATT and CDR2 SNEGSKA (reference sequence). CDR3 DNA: TGCAGTGCCCGGACTTCGAGCGGAGAGCAGTACTTC. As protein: CSARTSSGEQYF.

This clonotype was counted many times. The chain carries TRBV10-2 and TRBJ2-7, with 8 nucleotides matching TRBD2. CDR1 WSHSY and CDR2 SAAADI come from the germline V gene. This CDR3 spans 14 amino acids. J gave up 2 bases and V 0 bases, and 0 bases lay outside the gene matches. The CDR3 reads CASSESRGAYEQYF. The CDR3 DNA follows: TGCGCCAGCAGTGAGTCGCGGGGGGCCTACGAGCAGTACTTC.

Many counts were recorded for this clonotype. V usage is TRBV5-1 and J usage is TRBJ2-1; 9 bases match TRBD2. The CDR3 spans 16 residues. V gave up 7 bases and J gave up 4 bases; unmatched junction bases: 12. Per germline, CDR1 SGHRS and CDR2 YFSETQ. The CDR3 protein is CASGGGGASVYNEQFF. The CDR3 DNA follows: TGCGCCAGCGGCGGCGGGGGGGCTAGTGTATACAATGAGCAGTTCTTC. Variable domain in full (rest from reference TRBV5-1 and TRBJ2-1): KAGVTQTPRYLIKTRGQQVTLSCSPISGHRSVSWYQQTPGQGLQFLFEYFSETQRNKGNFPGRFSGRQFSNSRSEMNVSTLELGDSALYLCASGGGGASVYNEQFFGPGTRLTVL.

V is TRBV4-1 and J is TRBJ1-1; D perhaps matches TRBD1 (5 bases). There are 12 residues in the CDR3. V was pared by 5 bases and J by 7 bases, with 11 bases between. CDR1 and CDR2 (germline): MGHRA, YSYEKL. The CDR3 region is CASSLVRGEAFF. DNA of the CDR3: TGCGCCAGCAGCTTGGTAAGGGGTGAAGCTTTCTTT.

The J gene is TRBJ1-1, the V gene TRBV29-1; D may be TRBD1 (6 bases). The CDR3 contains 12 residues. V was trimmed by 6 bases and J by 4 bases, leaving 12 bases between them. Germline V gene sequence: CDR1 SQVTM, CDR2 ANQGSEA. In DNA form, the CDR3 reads TGCAGCGTAGGGGACATAGGCACTGAAGCTTTCTTT. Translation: CSVGDIGTEAFF.